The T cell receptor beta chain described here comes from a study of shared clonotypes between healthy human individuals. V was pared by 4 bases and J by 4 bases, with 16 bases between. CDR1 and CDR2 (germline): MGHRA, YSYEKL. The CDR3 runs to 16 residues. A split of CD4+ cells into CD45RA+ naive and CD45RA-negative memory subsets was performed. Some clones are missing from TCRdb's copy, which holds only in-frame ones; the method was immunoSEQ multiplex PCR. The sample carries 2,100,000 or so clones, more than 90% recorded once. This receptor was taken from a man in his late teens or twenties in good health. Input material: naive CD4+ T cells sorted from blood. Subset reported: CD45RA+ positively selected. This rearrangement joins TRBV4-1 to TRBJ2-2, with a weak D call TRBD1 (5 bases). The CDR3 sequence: CASSLRIGAVTGELFF. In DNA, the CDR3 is TGCGCCAGCAGCCTAAGGATAGGGGCCGTCACCGGGGAGCTGTTTTTT.